The rows below give T cell receptor beta chains drawn from one sample of a study of blood T cell repertoires in COVID-19. Repertoires were generated with immunoSEQ multiplex PCR, while TCRdb's copy carries only in-frame clones and drops some. This repertoire shows about 100,000 clones, about nine tenths found once; its top ten account for roughly 2.1%. Sequenced material: peripheral blood. Source of these receptors: a man aged 50 to 60 with active COVID-19. Each CDR3 is given with its conserved first and last residue. A D gene is named only where the DNA matches it firmly. Not all rows give a size; the values are once, few, many and, for expanded clones, a class.

>TRBD2|TRBV28|TRBJ2-1|once
CASSLTPGTSGHNEQFF
TGTGCCAGCAGTTTGACTCCCGGGACTAGCGGGCACAATGAGCAGTTCTTC
>TRBD1|TRBV9|TRBJ2-7|once
CASSDGTGGYEQYF
TGTGCCAGCAGCGATGGGACAGGGGGCTACGAGCAGTACTTC
>-|TRBV2|TRBJ1-2|-
CASSEDTGYVYGYTF
TGTGCCAGCAGTGAAGACACAGGGTATGTCTATGGCTACACCTTC
>TRBD1|TRBV27|TRBJ1-2|-
CASRQGAGYGYTF
TGTGCCAGCAGGCAGGGGGCGGGCTATGGCTACACCTTC
>TRBD1|TRBV5-4|TRBJ2-3|-
CASSLGDRVAQYF
TGTGCCAGCAGCTTAGGGGACAGGGTAGCGCAGTATTTT
>TRBD2|TRBV9|TRBJ2-2|-
CASSVGISGGTGELFF
TGTGCCAGCAGCGTAGGAATTAGCGGGGGCACCGGGGAGCTGTTTTTT
>TRBD2|TRBV5-1|TRBJ2-1|once
CASSLFPGGGAGNEQFF
TGCGCCAGCAGCCTGTTCCCCGGCGGGGGGGCCGGGAATGAGCAGTTCTTC
>TRBD2|TRBV9|TRBJ2-3|-
CASSTRRTRTDTQYF
TGTGCCAGCAGCACCCGTCGGACTAGAACAGATACGCAGTATTTT
>TRBD1|TRBV5-3|TRBJ2-7|-
CARRPGQGEQYF
TGTGCCAGAAGACCAGGACAGGGCGAGCAGTACTTC
>-|TRBV4-1|TRBJ1-4|-
CASSHVPTRNEKLFF
TGCGCCAGCAGCCACGTCCCAACACGTAATGAAAAACTGTTTTTT
>-|TRBV5-1|TRBJ2-2|-
CASSLDGTGELFF
TGCGCCAGCAGCTTGGACGGCACCGGGGAGCTGTTTTTT
>-|TRBV6-5|TRBJ1-5|-
CASSPGGNQPQHF
TGTGCCAGCAGCCCGGGAGGCAATCAGCCCCAGCATTTT
>TRBD1|TRBV19|TRBJ1-2|-
CASSKGQGIPNYGYTF
TGTGCCAGTAGTAAGGGACAGGGGATACCTAACTATGGCTACACCTTC
>-|TRBV5-5|TRBJ1-5|few
CASSPTEGSNQPQHF
TGTGCCAGCTCCCCGACGGAGGGGAGCAATCAGCCCCAGCATTTT
>TRBD1|TRBV24-1|TRBJ1-6|-
CATRSQGAARSPLHF
TGTGCCACCAGATCGCAGGGGGCGGCGAGGTCACCCCTCCACTTT
>-|TRBV4-1|TRBJ2-1|-
CASSARGSNEQFF
TGCGCCAGCAGCGCGAGGGGGTCCAATGAGCAGTTCTTC
>TRBD2|TRBV11-3|TRBJ2-5|-
CASSLDRLAGGWQETQYF
TGTGCCAGCAGCTTAGATCGGCTAGCGGGAGGGTGGCAAGAGACCCAGTACTTC
>TRBD2|TRBV15|TRBJ2-5|once
CATSEGRGGDRLETQYF
TGTGCCACCAGCGAGGGGCGGGGGGGCGACCGGTTGGAGACCCAGTACTTC
>TRBD2|TRBV19|TRBJ2-1|-
CASSVTGGWGEQFF
TGTGCCAGTAGCGTGACGGGGGGTTGGGGTGAGCAGTTCTTC
>-|TRBV29-1|TRBJ2-7|-
CSVRGQQGSYEQYF
TGCAGCGTGCGAGGTCAACAAGGCTCCTACGAGCAGTACTTC
>-|TRBV7-2|TRBJ2-3|-
CASSLVVAGTDTQYF
TGTGCCAGCAGCTTAGTTGTAGCCGGCACAGATACGCAGTATTTT
>-|TRBV6-5|TRBJ1-2|-
CASRPQEGSGYGYTF
TGTGCCAGCAGACCCCAGGAAGGGAGCGGCTATGGCTACACCTTC
>-|TRBV7-9|TRBJ1-1|few
CASSPRTAGITEAFF
TGTGCCAGCAGTCCCCGGACGGCGGGAATCACTGAAGCTTTCTTT
>TRBD2|TRBV29-1|TRBJ2-1|-
CSASRGTNGQFF
TGCAGCGCTTCGCGGGGGACTAACGGGCAGTTCTTC
>TRBD1|TRBV9|TRBJ2-2|-
CASSVGQGASYTGELFF
TGTGCCAGCAGCGTAGGGCAGGGGGCCTCGTACACCGGGGAGCTGTTTTTT
>-|TRBV29-1|TRBJ1-1|-
CSSLLNTEAFF
TGCAGCTCCCTTTTGAACACTGAAGCTTTCTTT
>-|TRBV27|TRBJ1-5|-
CASSHRETNQPQHF
TGTGCCAGCAGTCACAGGGAGACCAATCAGCCCCAGCATTTT
>TRBD1|TRBV27|TRBJ1-3|-
CASSSLFGTGPGNTIYF
TGTGCCAGCAGTTCACTCTTCGGGACAGGGCCTGGAAACACCATATATTTT
>TRBD1|TRBV6-5|TRBJ2-3|-
CASSYQRDRGWDTQYF
TGTGCCAGCAGTTACCAACGGGACAGGGGCTGGGATACGCAGTATTTT
>TRBD2|TRBV2|TRBJ2-1|-
CASSEALLAVYNEQFF
TGTGCCAGCAGTGAAGCTCTACTAGCGGTGTACAATGAGCAGTTCTTC
>-|TRBV18|TRBJ2-7|-
CASSPPRGGGTYEQYF
TGTGCCAGCTCACCACCGAGGGGGGGCGGAACCTACGAGCAGTACTTC
>-|TRBV2|TRBJ2-4|-
CASSSGTIAKNIQYF
TGTGCCAGCAGTAGCGGAACAATAGCCAAAAACATTCAGTACTTC
>-|TRBV12-3/TRBV12-4|TRBJ2-5|-
CASRAGVQETQYF
TGTGCCAGCAGAGCCGGGGTACAAGAGACCCAGTACTTC
>TRBD1|TRBV7-8|TRBJ2-5|once
CASSLRGQGKRMETQYF
TGTGCCAGCAGCTTAAGGGGACAGGGGAAAAGAATGGAGACCCAGTACTTC
>-|TRBV27|TRBJ2-7|-
CASSFAAGLGYEQYF
TGTGCCAGCAGTTTCGCTGCGGGTCTGGGATACGAGCAGTACTTC
>TRBD1|TRBV5-1|TRBJ1-1|-
CASSFSSPGGQGARTEAFF
TGCGCCAGCAGCTTTTCATCCCCCGGGGGACAGGGGGCCAGGACTGAAGCTTTCTTT
>TRBD2|TRBV5-1|TRBJ2-2|-
CASSLRASGNGGELFF
TGCGCCAGCAGCTTGCGGGCTAGCGGGAATGGCGGGGAGCTGTTTTTT
>TRBD2|TRBV9|TRBJ2-1|-
CASSVAAVAGPNEQFF
TGTGCCAGCAGCGTAGCGGCGGTAGCGGGGCCTAATGAGCAGTTCTTC
>-|TRBV19|TRBJ1-2|once
CASKTHGNYGYTF
TGTGCCAGTAAGACCCACGGGAACTATGGCTACACCTTC
>TRBD2|TRBV13|TRBJ2-2|-
CASSLPGLAGGPTGELFF
TGTGCCAGCAGCTTACCGGGACTAGCGGGAGGTCCCACCGGGGAGCTGTTTTTT
>TRBD2|TRBV2|TRBJ2-1|-
CAQSTSGSSYNEQFF
TGTGCCCAAAGCACGAGCGGGAGCTCCTACAATGAGCAGTTCTTC
>TRBD2|TRBV4-1|TRBJ2-3|-
CASRPVGREAGTDTQYF
TGCGCCAGCAGGCCAGTCGGGCGGGAGGCTGGCACAGATACGCAGTATTTT
>TRBD1|TRBV5-1|TRBJ2-2|-
CASTGTANTGELFF
TGCGCCAGCACAGGGACAGCGAACACCGGGGAGCTGTTTTTT
>-|TRBV3-1/TRBV3-2|TRBJ1-1|-
CASSPSGSEAFF
TGTGCCAGCAGCCCAAGCGGCTCTGAAGCTTTCTTT
>-|TRBV29-1|TRBJ1-2|-
CSVDRVQGHGYTF
TGCAGCGTTGACAGGGTGCAGGGCCATGGCTACACCTTC